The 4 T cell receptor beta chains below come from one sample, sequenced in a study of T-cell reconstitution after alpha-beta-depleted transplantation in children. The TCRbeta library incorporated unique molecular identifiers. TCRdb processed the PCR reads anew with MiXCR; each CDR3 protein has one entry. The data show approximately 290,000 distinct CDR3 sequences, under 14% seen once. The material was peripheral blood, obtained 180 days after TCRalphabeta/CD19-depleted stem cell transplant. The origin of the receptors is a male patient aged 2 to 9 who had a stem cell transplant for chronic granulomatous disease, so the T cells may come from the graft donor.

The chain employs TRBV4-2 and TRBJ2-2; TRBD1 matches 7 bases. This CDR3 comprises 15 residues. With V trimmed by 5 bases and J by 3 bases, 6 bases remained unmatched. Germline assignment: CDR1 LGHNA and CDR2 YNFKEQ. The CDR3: CASSYRGADTGELFF. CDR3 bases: TGTGCCAGCAGCTACAGGGGAGCGGACACCGGGGAGCTGTTTTTT.

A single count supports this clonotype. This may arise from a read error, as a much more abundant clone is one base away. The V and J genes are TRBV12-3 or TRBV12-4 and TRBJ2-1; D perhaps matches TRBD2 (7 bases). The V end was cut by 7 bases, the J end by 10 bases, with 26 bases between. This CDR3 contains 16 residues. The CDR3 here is CASKKQGLRGVGEQFF. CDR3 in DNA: TGTGCCAGCAAGAAACAGGGTCTCCGGGGGGTCGGGGAGCAGTTCTTC.

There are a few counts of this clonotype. CDR3 amino acids: CARRGQFITDTQYF. The CDR3 coding sequence is TGTGCCAGAAGGGGACAGTTTATCACAGATACGCAGTATTTT. V gene TRBV2 combines with J gene TRBJ2-3; 7 bases line up with TRBD1. The V and J ends lost 9 bases and 2 bases, in that order; junction bases with no gene match: 8. CDR3 length: 14 residues. In germline, CDR1 is SNHLY, CDR2 FYNNEI.

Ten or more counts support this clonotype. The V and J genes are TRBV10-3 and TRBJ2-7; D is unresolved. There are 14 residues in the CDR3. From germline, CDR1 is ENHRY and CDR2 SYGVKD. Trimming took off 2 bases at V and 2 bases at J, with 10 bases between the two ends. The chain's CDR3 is CAISEGILTYEQYF. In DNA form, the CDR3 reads TGTGCCATCAGTGAGGGGATATTAACCTACGAGCAGTACTTC.